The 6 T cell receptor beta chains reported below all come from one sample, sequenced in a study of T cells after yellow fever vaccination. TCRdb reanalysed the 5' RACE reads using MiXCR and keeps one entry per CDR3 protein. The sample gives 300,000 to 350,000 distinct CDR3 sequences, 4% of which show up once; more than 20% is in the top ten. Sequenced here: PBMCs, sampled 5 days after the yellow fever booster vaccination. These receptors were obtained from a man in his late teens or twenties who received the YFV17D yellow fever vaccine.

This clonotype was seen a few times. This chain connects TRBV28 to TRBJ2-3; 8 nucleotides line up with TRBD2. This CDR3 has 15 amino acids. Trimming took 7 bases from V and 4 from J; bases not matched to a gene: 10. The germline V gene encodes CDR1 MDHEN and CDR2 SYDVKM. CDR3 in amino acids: CASTFGLARADTQYF. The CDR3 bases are TGTGCCAGCACCTTCGGACTAGCACGGGCAGATACGCAGTATTTT.

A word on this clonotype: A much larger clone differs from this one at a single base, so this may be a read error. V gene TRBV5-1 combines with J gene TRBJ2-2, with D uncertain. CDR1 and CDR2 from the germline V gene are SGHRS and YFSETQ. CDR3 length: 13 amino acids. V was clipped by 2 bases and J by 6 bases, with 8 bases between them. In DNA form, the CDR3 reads TGCGCCAGCAGCTTTCCGGACCCCGGGGAGCTGTTTTTT. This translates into CASSFPDPGELFF.

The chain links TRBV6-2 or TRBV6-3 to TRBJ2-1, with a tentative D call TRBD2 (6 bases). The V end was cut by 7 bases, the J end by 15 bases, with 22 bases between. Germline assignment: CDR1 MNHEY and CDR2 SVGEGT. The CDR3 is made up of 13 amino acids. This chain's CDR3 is CASTGTPGRSRFF. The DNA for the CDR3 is TGTGCCAGCACTGGGACTCCGGGGAGATCCCGGTTCTTC.

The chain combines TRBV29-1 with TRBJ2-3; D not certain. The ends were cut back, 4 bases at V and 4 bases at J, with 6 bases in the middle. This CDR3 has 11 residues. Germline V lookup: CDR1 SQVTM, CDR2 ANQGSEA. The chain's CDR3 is CSVGRPDTQYF. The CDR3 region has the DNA TGCAGCGTTGGCAGGCCAGATACGCAGTATTTT.

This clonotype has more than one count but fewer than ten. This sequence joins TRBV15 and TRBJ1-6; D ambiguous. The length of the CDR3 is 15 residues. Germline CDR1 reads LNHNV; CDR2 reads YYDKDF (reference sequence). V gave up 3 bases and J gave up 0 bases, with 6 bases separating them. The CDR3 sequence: CATSSRVSYNSPLHF. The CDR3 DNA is TGTGCCACCAGCAGCCGGGTCTCCTATAATTCACCCCTCCACTTT.

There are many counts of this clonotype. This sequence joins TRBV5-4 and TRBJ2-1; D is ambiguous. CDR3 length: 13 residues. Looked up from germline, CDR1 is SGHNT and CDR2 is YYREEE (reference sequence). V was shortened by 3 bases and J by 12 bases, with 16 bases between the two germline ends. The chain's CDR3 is CASSSYEAFGQFF. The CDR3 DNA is TGTGCCAGCAGCTCCTATGAGGCGTTTGGGCAGTTCTTC.